This TCR beta chain was observed in a study of T cell changes during pregnancy in multiple sclerosis. The table came from immunoSEQ multiplex PCR; TCRdb's copy has only in-frame clones and leaves some out. In the table there are some 50,000 clones, about 91% of which are singletons. V shed 0 bases, J shed 1 base, and the junction held 5 bases outside the gene matches. Germline V gene sequence: CDR1 SEHNR, CDR2 FQNEAQ (reference sequence). This CDR3 contains 17 residues. This receptor was identified in a female donor with multiple sclerosis, enrolled in a pregnancy study. The chain uses TRBV7-9 and TRBJ2-2, with 7 bases lining up with TRBD2. The sample in question was CD4+ T cells from peripheral blood mononuclear cells, obtained in the second trimester of pregnancy. The CDR3 reads CASSLARERENTGELFF. CDR3 DNA sequence: TGTGCCAGCAGCTTAGCTCGGGAGCGGGAGAACACCGGGGAGCTGTTTTTT.